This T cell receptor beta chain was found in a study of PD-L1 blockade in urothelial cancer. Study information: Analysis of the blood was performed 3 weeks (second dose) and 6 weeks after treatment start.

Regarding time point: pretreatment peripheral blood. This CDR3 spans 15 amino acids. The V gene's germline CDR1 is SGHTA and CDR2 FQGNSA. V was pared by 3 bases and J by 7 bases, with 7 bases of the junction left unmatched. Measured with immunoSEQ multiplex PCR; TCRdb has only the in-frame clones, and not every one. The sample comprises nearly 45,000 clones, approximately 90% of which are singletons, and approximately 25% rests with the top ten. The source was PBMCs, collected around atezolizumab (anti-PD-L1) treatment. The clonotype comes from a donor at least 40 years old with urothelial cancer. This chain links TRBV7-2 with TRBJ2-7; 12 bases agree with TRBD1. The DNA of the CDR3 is TGTGCCAGCAGCTTTTCGGGACAGGGGGCTGGAGAGCAGTACTTC. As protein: CASSFSGQGAGEQYF. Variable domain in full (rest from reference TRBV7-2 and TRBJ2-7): GAGVSQSPSNKVTEKGKDVELRCDPISGHTALYWYRQSLGQGLEFLIYFQGNSAPDKSGLPSDRFSAERTGGSVSTLTIQRTQQEDSAVYLCASSFSGQGAGEQYFGPGTRLTVT.